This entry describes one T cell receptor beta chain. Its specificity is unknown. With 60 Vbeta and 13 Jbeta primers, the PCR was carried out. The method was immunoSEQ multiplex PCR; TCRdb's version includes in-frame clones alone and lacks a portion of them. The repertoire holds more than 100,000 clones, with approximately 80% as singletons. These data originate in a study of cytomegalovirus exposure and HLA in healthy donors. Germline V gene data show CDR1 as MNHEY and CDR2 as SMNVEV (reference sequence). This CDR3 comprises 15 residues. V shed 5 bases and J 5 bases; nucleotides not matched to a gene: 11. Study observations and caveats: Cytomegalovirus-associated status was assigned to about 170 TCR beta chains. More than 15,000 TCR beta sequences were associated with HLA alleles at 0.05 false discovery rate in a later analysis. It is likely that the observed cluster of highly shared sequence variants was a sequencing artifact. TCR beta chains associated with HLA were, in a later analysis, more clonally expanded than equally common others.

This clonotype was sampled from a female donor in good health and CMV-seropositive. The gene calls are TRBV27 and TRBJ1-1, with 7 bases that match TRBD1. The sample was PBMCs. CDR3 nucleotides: TGTGCCAGCAGTCGTACTACAGGGGTGGGGACTGAAGCTTTCTTT. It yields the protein CASSRTTGVGTEAFF.